One TCR beta chain is described in this entry. The target antigen is unknown. The data were produced by immunoSEQ multiplex PCR, yet TCRdb's version contains in-frame clones alone and is incomplete. The data hold about 15,000 clones, with approximately 78% observed a single time. This CDR3 region has 13 residues. V lost 5 bases and J lost 3; bases outside the gene matches: 4. Germline CDR1 and CDR2: SGHTA and FQGTGA. These data belong to a study of follicular helper T cells after annual influenza vaccination. Study-wide background: For some subjects, blood spans the 2013-2014, 2014-2015 and 2015-2016 annual vaccinations. Study-level findings and limits: ICOS+CD38+ cTfh clonality change tracked circulating plasmablast frequency change.

Time point denoted: 2014-2015 season, pre-vaccination. The V call is TRBV7-3, the J call TRBJ2-7, with 7 nucleotides matching TRBD1. Sample: CXCR5- memory CD4+ T cells sorted from blood, taken on the day of influenza vaccination. The receptor was isolated from an adult who received the influenza vaccine. The CDR3 bases are TGTGCCAGCAGCAAACGACAGGGCTACGAGCAGTACTTC. The encoded protein is CASSKRQGYEQYF. Together with reference TRBV7-3 and TRBJ2-7, the CDR3 gives the full variable domain: GAGVSQTPSNKVTEKGKYVELRCDPISGHTALYWYRQSLGQGPEFLIYFQGTGAADDSGLPNDRFFAVRPEGSVSTLKIQRTERGDSAVYLCASSKRQGYEQYFGPGTRLTVT.